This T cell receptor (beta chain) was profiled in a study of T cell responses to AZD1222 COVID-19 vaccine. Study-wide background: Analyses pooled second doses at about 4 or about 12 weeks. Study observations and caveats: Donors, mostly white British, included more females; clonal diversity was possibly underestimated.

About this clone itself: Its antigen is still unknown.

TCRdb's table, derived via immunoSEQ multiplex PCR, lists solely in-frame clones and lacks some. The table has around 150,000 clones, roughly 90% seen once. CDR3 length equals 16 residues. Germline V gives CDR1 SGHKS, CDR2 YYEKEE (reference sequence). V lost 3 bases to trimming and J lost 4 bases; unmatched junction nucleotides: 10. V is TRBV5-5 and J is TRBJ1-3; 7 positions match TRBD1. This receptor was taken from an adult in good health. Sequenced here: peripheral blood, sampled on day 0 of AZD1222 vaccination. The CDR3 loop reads CASSSQGGAGGNTIYF. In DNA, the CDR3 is TGTGCCAGCAGCTCCCAGGGGGGCGCGGGGGGAAACACCATATATTTT.